Shown below are 5 T cell receptor beta chains from a single sample sequenced in a study of memory CD4+ T cells and cytomegalovirus serostatus. The repertoire was sequenced with immunoSEQ multiplex PCR; TCRdb's copy has only in-frame clones and lacks some. The sample comprises around 99,000 clones, about four fifths of which are singletons, and 3.6% rests with the top ten. The sort gate was single viable CD3+CD4+CD8-CD45RO+ cells for memory CD4+ T cells. Sequencing used memory CD4+ T cells from blood. The receptors shown here come from an adult in good health and CMV-seropositive.

The rearrangement joins TRBV18 to TRBJ2-2; tentative D call: TRBD1 (5 bases). This CDR3 contains 14 residues. V was shortened by 6 bases and J by 2 bases, with 10 bases between the two germline ends. The germline V gene encodes CDR1 KGHSH and CDR2 LQKENI. CDR3 region: CASSPDTNTGELFF. DNA for the CDR3: TGTGCCAGCTCTCCGGACACTAACACCGGGGAGCTGTTTTTT.

The chain recombines TRBV5-8 with TRBJ2-7; either TRBD1 or TRBD2 may fit D (6 bases each). Between the trimmed V and J ends, which lost 4 bases and 3 bases, there was a span of 20 bases. The CDR3 extends over 16 amino acids. Germline V gene data show CDR1 as SGHTS and CDR2 as YDEGEE. The CDR3 DNA reads as TGTGCCAGCAGCCCATTGCGGGACAACGGAGTCTACGAGCAGTACTTC. Translation gives CASSPLRDNGVYEQYF.

Notes on this clone: The identical CDR3 is also encoded by other nucleotide sequences in the sample. The chain employs TRBV11-2 and TRBJ2-1; TRBD2 matches 11 bases. The CDR3 extends over 15 amino acids. Germline V gene sequence: CDR1 SGHAT, CDR2 FQNNGV. Trimming cost V 5 bases and J 3 bases; bases outside gene matches: 3. Here the CDR3 reads CASSRTSGSYNEQFF. In nucleotides, the CDR3 is TGTGCCAGCAGCCGTACTAGCGGGAGCTACAATGAGCAGTTCTTC.

This rearrangement joins TRBV29-1 to TRBJ2-7, with D possibly being TRBD2 (6 bases). Germline-derived CDR1 and CDR2 are SQVTM and ANQGSEA. Deletions cut 5 bases from V and 1 base from J, with 15 bases between. The CDR3 consists of 14 residues. The CDR3 DNA reads as TGCAGCGTTCGAACCCCCGGGACTTCCTACGAGCAGTACTTC. This translates into CSVRTPGTSYEQYF.

The chain is built from TRBV5-1 and TRBJ2-1; 12 bases fit TRBD2. Per the germline V gene, CDR1 is SGHRS and CDR2 is YFSETQ. The length of the CDR3 is 14 residues. Trimming cost V 6 bases and J 8 bases; bases outside gene matches: 6. In DNA form, the CDR3 reads TGCGCCAGCACCCTAGCGGGAGGGCCGTATGAGCAGTTCTTC. It translates to CASTLAGGPYEQFF. Using reference TRBV5-1 and TRBJ2-1 for the parts outside the CDR3, the full variable domain is KAGVTQTPRYLIKTRGQQVTLSCSPISGHRSVSWYQQTPGQGLQFLFEYFSETQRNKGNFPGRFSGRQFSNSRSEMNVSTLELGDSALYLCASTLAGGPYEQFFGPGTRLTVL.